A selection of T cell receptor beta chains follows, all from one sample in a study of T cell changes during pregnancy in multiple sclerosis. The table came from immunoSEQ multiplex PCR; TCRdb's copy has only in-frame clones and leaves some out. The repertoire holds roughly 38,000 clones, with roughly 85% as singletons. The source material was CD4+ T cells from peripheral blood mononuclear cells, sampled before pregnancy. The origin of the receptors is a female donor with multiple sclerosis, enrolled in a pregnancy study. Each CDR3 is given without its conserved first and last residue. Each record gives: CDR3 protein, J gene, V gene.

ASSSSDRGGITEAF TRBJ1-1 TRBV5-4
ASSLVRDTEAF TRBJ1-1 TRBV5-5
VSRLRDGYT TRBJ1-2 TRBV2
AVRGVGQGHYGYT TRBJ1-2 TRBV19
ASSLSTTTKLGSTQY TRBJ2-3 TRBV7-3
ASSLGWGAEAF TRBJ1-1 TRBV11-3
ASSGQGAYEQY - TRBV5-4
ASSYSLGVGEKLF TRBJ1-4 TRBV6-5
ASSPPGGAIGTGELF TRBJ2-2 TRBV18
ASGSTTGVGIGTEAF TRBJ1-1 TRBV12-5
ASSLRTLNNKLSYEQY TRBJ2-7 TRBV27
ASSFTGTGEDIQY TRBJ2-4 TRBV11-2
ASSQFELAGANEQF TRBJ2-1 TRBV4-1
ASSRKQGAGGYT TRBJ1-2 TRBV19
ASSQEVKTGTGVFDTQY TRBJ2-3 TRBV4-3
ASSGGVLTDTQY TRBJ2-3 TRBV28
ASSQAAGDRGITDTQY TRBJ2-3 TRBV4-1
ASSLDVRLATTEQF TRBJ2-1 TRBV11-3
ASSDQGGGYT TRBJ1-2 TRBV7-9
ASGGASYEQY TRBJ2-7 TRBV6-5
ASKGQGLYEQY TRBJ2-7 TRBV28
AWSSSSSSYNEQF TRBJ2-1 TRBV30
AWSFFRGVRRDTGELF TRBJ2-2 TRBV30
ASSLGGMNTEAF TRBJ1-1 TRBV7-3
ASSVRNGLAYNEQF TRBJ2-1 TRBV9
ASSLGQNNQPQH TRBJ1-5 TRBV5-6
ASSYIPTDTQY TRBJ2-3 TRBV6-5
ASSSTGTSGYEQY TRBJ2-7 TRBV9
ASSLRQGLAKNIQY TRBJ2-4 TRBV7-2
ASSLTGVWVASLYEQY TRBJ2-7 TRBV13
ASSLLRGLSSGELF TRBJ2-2 TRBV7-9
ASSLTSTGWDT TRBJ1-2 TRBV28
ASSVGGFYNEQF TRBJ2-1 TRBV9
ASSSPTGGDETQY TRBJ2-5 TRBV28
SVSGATNEKLF TRBJ1-4 TRBV29-1
ASSRRDRYPAQY TRBJ2-5 TRBV5-5
ASSEGTSGSNEQF TRBJ2-1 TRBV6-4
ASSTSGFNTEAF TRBJ1-1 TRBV9
ASSQRASGRTDTQY TRBJ2-3 TRBV4-3
ASSEALTGGGEKLF TRBJ1-4 TRBV6-1
ASSHPPGTGGGGELF TRBJ2-2 TRBV4-2
ASSPTSGAYNEQF TRBJ2-1 TRBV5-1
ASGAAGDPYEQY TRBJ2-7 TRBV25-1